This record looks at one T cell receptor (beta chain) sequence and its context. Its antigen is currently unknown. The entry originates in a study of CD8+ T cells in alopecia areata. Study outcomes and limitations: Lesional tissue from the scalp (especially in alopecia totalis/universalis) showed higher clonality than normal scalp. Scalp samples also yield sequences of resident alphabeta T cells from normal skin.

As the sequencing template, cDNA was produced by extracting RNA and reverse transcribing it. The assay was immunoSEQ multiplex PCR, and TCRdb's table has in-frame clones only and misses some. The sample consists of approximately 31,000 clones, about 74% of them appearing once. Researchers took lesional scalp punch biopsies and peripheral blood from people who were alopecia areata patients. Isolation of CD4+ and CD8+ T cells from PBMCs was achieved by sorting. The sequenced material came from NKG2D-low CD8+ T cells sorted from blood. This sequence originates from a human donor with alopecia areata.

The DNA of the CDR3 is TGTGCCAGCAGAAAAGAGTGGGAGGCATTATCGGGGCAGTTCTTC. Its protein is CASRKEWEALSGQFF. The genes are TRBV6-5 and TRBJ2-1; weak D call: TRBD2 (6 bases). The CDR3 sequence is 15 residues long. V shed 6 bases and J shed 12 bases, with 24 bases lying between them. Germline V gene data show CDR1 as MNHEY and CDR2 as SVGAGI.